These 30 T cell receptor beta chains were sequenced from one sample in a study of blood T cells in healthy people across ages. Together with a sample-barcoded 5' primer, a J-beta primer mix was included in a second PCR lasting about 6 to 11 cycles. One entry per CDR3 protein results from TCRdb running MiXCR on the 5' RACE reads. This sample has about 1.8 million distinct CDR3 sequences, with roughly 49% found just once. The sequenced sample was blood. The receptor set was obtained from a woman in her thirties or forties in good health.

The gene calls are TRBV6-1 and TRBJ2-3; 11 bases fit TRBD1. This CDR3 spans 17 amino acids. J was trimmed by 4 bases and V by 7 bases; bases with no gene match: 13. CDR1 MNHNS and CDR2 SASEGT come from the germline V gene. The CDR3 loop is CASTPRGRDRGADTQYF. The DNA of the CDR3 is TGTGCCAGCACCCCCCGAGGGCGGGACAGGGGGGCAGATACGCAGTATTTT.

This clonotype was seen only a few times. J is TRBJ2-5 and V is TRBV13; D is perhaps TRBD1 (6 bases). The J call could be wrong; TRBJ2-7 is a better fit for the DNA end. Germline CDR1 PRHDT, CDR2 FYEKMQ (reference sequence). The CDR3 covers 13 residues. The DNA of the CDR3 is TGTGCCAGCAGCGGACCTCAGGGGCGCGAGCAGTACTTC. This translates into CASSGPQGREQYF.

This sequence joins TRBV7-9 and TRBJ1-2; D remains ambiguous. The CDR3 loop spans 15 amino acids. Per the germline V gene, CDR1 is SEHNR and CDR2 is FQNEAQ (reference sequence). The ends were cut back, 3 bases at V and 4 bases at J, with 15 bases in the middle. The DNA for the CDR3 is TGTGCCAGCAGCTTCTCTGGCCAGACTCCCTATGGCTACACCTTC. Protein: CASSFSGQTPYGYTF.

This sequence joins TRBV20-1 and TRBJ2-3; D is uncertain. V lost 0 bases, J lost 4 bases, and 11 bases lay in between. Germline CDR1 reads DFQATT; CDR2 reads SNEGSKA (reference sequence). This CDR3 is built from 14 residues. CDR3 bases: TGCAGTGCTAGAGATTATAAACTTCCAGATACGCAGTATTTT. Protein sequence: CSARDYKLPDTQYF.

This clonotype turned up a few times. The rearrangement uses TRBV11-1 and TRBJ2-5; a possible D gene is TRBD2 (5 bases). Germline values: CDR1 SGHAT, CDR2 FQDESV (reference sequence). This CDR3 contains 14 residues. The V gene lost 5 bases and the J gene lost 2 bases, with 12 bases spanning the gap. The CDR3 DNA reads TGTGCCAGCAGCCCCGGGAACAATCAAGAGACCCAGTACTTC. Its protein product is CASSPGNNQETQYF.

V is TRBV7-9 and J is TRBJ2-1; D perhaps matches TRBD1 (6 bases). The CDR3 has 14 residues. The ends were cut back, 5 bases at V and 8 bases at J, with 16 bases in the middle. Per the germline V gene, CDR1 is SEHNR and CDR2 is FQNEAQ (reference sequence). CDR3 sequence: CASSHQLRGDEQFF. CDR3 nucleotides: TGTGCCAGCAGCCATCAACTCAGGGGCGATGAGCAGTTCTTC.

The V and J genes are TRBV7-9 and TRBJ2-5; D call uncertain. The V gene's germline CDR1 is SEHNR and CDR2 FQNEAQ (reference sequence). CDR3 length: 12 residues. V lost 5 bases, J lost 6 bases, and 10 bases lay in between. The CDR3 DNA sequence: TGTGCCAGCAGCGTGGTGGAAAAGACCCAGTACTTC. Amino acids: CASSVVEKTQYF.

In its sample, this clonotype was seen a few times. The rearrangement uses TRBV7-2 and TRBJ1-1; D gene ambiguous. This CDR3 comprises 15 residues. Germline assignment: CDR1 SGHTA and CDR2 FQGNSA. The V and J ends lost 5 bases and 1 base respectively, with 14 bases between them. The CDR3 sequence is CASSPRSTSNTEAFF. CDR3 in DNA: TGTGCCAGCAGCCCGAGATCGACATCGAACACTGAAGCTTTCTTT.

This chain uses TRBV4-3 with TRBJ1-4; no reliable D call. This CDR3 comprises 16 residues. Between the trimmed V and J ends, which lost 0 bases and 0 bases, there was a span of 8 bases. The germline V gene encodes CDR1 LGHNA and CDR2 YSLEER. CDR3 sequence reads: CASSQELTSTNEKLFF. The DNA of the CDR3 is TGCGCCAGCAGCCAAGAACTCACGTCAACTAATGAAAAACTGTTTTTT.

V gene TRBV14 combines with J gene TRBJ2-5; TRBD2 is a possible D gene (6 bases). The ends were cut back, 0 bases at V and 0 bases at J, with 11 bases in the middle. Germline CDR1 and CDR2: SGHDN and FVKESK. CDR3 size: 16 residues. CDR3 bases: TGTGCCAGCAGCCAAGATTATCGGGGGAACCAAGAGACCCAGTACTTC. Amino acid sequence: CASSQDYRGNQETQYF.

A few counts support this clonotype. The chain carries TRBV7-2 and TRBJ2-3; 12 bases agree with TRBD2. The CDR3 runs to 16 residues. V lost 3 bases to trimming and J lost 1 base; unmatched junction nucleotides: 2. Germline V CDR1 and CDR2: SGHTA, FQGNSA. This CDR3 is CASSLTSGGGTDTQYF. The CDR3 region has the DNA TGTGCCAGCAGCTTGACTAGCGGGGGAGGCACAGATACGCAGTATTTT.

CDR3 nucleotides: TGTGCCAGCAGGGGGACAGGGTCGAACACCGGGGAGCTGTTTTTT. It translates to CASRGTGSNTGELFF. The rearrangement uses TRBV6-1 and TRBJ2-2; 9 nucleotides align to TRBD1. Germline CDR1 reads MNHNS; CDR2 reads SASEGT. The CDR3 totals 15 residues. Germline trimming cut 6 bases from V and 0 bases from J; bases unmatched to any gene: 2.

The chain is built from TRBV25-1 and TRBJ2-3; unclear D gene. The V end lost 8 bases, the J end lost 6 bases, and 15 bases lay between the germline ends. Per germline, CDR1 MGHDK and CDR2 SYGVNS. The CDR3 totals 13 residues. CDR3: CASGFSGHDTQYF. The CDR3 bases are TGTGCCAGCGGATTCTCGGGCCACGATACGCAGTATTTT.

The genes are TRBV6-5 and TRBJ1-6; D possibly corresponds to TRBD1 (5 bases). Germline V gene data show CDR1 as MNHEY and CDR2 as SVGAGI. The CDR3 sequence is 13 residues long. Trimming removed 2 bases from V and 9 bases from J, with 8 bases in between. CDR3 protein: CASSYDSFSPLHF. In DNA, the CDR3 is TGTGCCAGCAGTTACGACAGTTTTTCACCCCTCCACTTT.

V gene TRBV27 combines with J gene TRBJ1-2; D may be TRBD1 (6 bases). The V end was cut by 8 bases, the J end by 0 bases, with 13 bases between. The CDR3 runs to 14 residues. The V gene's germline CDR1 is MNHEY and CDR2 SMNVEV (reference sequence). CDR3 residues: CASRDTSTNYGYTF. Here the CDR3 DNA reads TGTGCCAGCCGGGACACGAGTACTAACTATGGCTACACCTTC.

This clonotype came up once. The chain has TRBV20-1 and TRBJ2-7; the match to TRBD2 covers 9 bases. The J segment lost 2 bases and the V segment lost 3 bases, leaving 8 bases of the junction unmatched. Germline V gene lookup returns CDR1 DFQATT and CDR2 SNEGSKA (reference sequence). The CDR3 is 15 residues long. CDR3 amino acids: CSASGGGGVTYEQYF. Here the CDR3 DNA reads TGCAGTGCTAGTGGCGGCGGGGGGGTAACCTACGAGCAGTACTTC.

This clonotype was seen only once. The chain links TRBV11-2 to TRBJ2-3; D not resolved. Looked up from germline, CDR1 is SGHAT and CDR2 is FQNNGV. V was clipped by 5 bases and J by 2 bases, with 8 bases between them. This CDR3 is built from 13 residues. CDR3 sequence: CASSEVNTDTQYF. DNA of the CDR3: TGTGCCAGCAGCGAAGTCAACACAGATACGCAGTATTTT.

The V and J genes are TRBV3-1 and TRBJ1-5; D is unclear. The CDR3 spans 13 residues. CDR1 LGHDT and CDR2 YNNKEL come from the germline V gene (reference sequence). With 1 base removed from V and 10 bases from J, the gap between germline ends came to 11 bases. CDR3 DNA sequence: TGTGCCAGCAGCCAAGGACGGGATTCTCCCCAGCATTTT. This codes for CASSQGRDSPQHF.

This clonotype was detected ten times or more. The chain couples TRBV20-1 to TRBJ2-5; 8 nucleotides align to TRBD1. From germline, CDR1 is DFQATT and CDR2 SNEGSKA (reference sequence). The CDR3 consists of 13 residues. V was pared by 3 bases and J by 1 base, with 1 base of the junction left unmatched. Here the CDR3 DNA reads TGCAGTGCTAGGGACAGGGCCCAAGAGACCCAGTACTTC. It encodes CSARDRAQETQYF.

The rearrangement joins TRBV27 to TRBJ2-4; D possibly corresponds to TRBD1 (5 bases). CDR1 and CDR2 (germline): MNHEY, SMNVEV (reference sequence). Trimming left V 5 bases short and J 0 bases short, with 14 bases between. This CDR3 region has 16 residues. CDR3 region: CASSPWRQLAKNIQYF. DNA for the CDR3: TGTGCCAGCAGTCCCTGGCGACAGCTAGCCAAAAACATTCAGTACTTC.

This chain connects TRBV11-3 to TRBJ2-6; the match to TRBD1 covers 9 bases. The trim removed 6 bases at V and 0 bases at J, leaving 6 bases unmatched. The CDR3 length is 17 residues. Germline CDR1 and CDR2: SGHNT and YENEEA. CDR3 sequence: CASSTGTGSSGANVLTF. The DNA for the CDR3 is TGTGCCAGCAGTACCGGGACAGGGAGCTCTGGGGCCAACGTCCTGACTTTC.

J is TRBJ2-1 and V is TRBV7-9; D possibly corresponds to TRBD1 (6 bases). From germline, CDR1 is SEHNR and CDR2 FQNEAQ (reference sequence). The CDR3 has 13 residues. V lost 9 bases and J 14 bases, leaving 23 bases between the germline ends. CDR3 nucleotides: TGTGCCAGAGATACCACACAGGGTTTAATCAAGTTCTTC. This translates into CARDTTQGLIKFF.

CDR3 sequence: CASSHLEGDNQPQHF. In DNA, the CDR3 is TGTGCCAGCAGCCACCTGGAGGGGGACAATCAGCCCCAGCATTTT. The chain has TRBV6-2 or TRBV6-3 and TRBJ1-5; D may be TRBD1 (6 bases). V lost 6 bases, J lost 3 bases, and 15 bases lay in between. In germline, CDR1 is MNHEY, CDR2 SVGEGT. The CDR3 is 15 amino acids.

This clonotype was detected a few times. This chain joins TRBV9 and TRBJ2-6; D call uncertain. With 0 bases removed from V and 0 bases from J, the gap between germline ends came to 13 bases. The CDR3 has 18 residues. Germline V gene sequence: CDR1 SGDLS, CDR2 YYNGEE. This CDR3 is CASSVGLLGNSGANVLTF. The CDR3 nucleotides are TGTGCCAGCAGCGTAGGCCTATTGGGGAACTCTGGGGCCAACGTCCTGACTTTC.

This chain connects TRBV28 to TRBJ1-1; 9 nucleotides agree with TRBD1. Germline-derived CDR1 and CDR2 are MDHEN and SYDVKM. The CDR3 sequence is 21 residues long. With 4 bases clipped from V and 4 bases from J, the junction kept 25 bases outside the gene matches. CDR3 bases: TGTGCCAGCAGTTCCTTCAGAGTGGTCGGGACAGGGCGAAAGTGGGCCACTGAAGCTTTCTTT. Translating gives CASSSFRVVGTGRKWATEAFF.

This clonotype came up a few times. The chain recombines TRBV24-1 with TRBJ2-5; 10 positions agree with TRBD2. V shed 2 bases, J shed 4 bases, and the junction held 9 bases outside the gene matches. The CDR3 spans 17 residues. Germline assignment: CDR1 KGHDR and CDR2 SFDVKD. Here the CDR3 reads CATSDSPLAGRGETQYF. DNA for the CDR3: TGTGCCACCAGTGATTCTCCACTAGCGGGGCGAGGAGAGACCCAGTACTTC.

For this clonotype: An end of the junction does not agree with germline; a read error may underlie this. The chain recombines TRBV3-1 with TRBJ2-3, with D perhaps assigned TRBD1 or TRBD2 (5 bases each). Germline CDR1 and CDR2: LGHDT and YNNKEL (reference sequence). The CDR3 contains 14 residues. CDR3 amino acids: CACSQEVSRGTQYF. The CDR3 bases are TGTGCCTGCAGCCAAGAGGTTTCTCGTGGGACCCAGTATTTT.

A few counts support this clonotype. The chain links TRBV28 to TRBJ2-4; tentatively, D is TRBD2 (6 bases). Matching the DNA end better, TRBJ2-7 makes the J call doubtful. CDR1 is MDHEN, CDR2 SYDVKM, per germline. This CDR3 has 11 amino acids. The CDR3 loop reads CAGGDLYEQYF. In DNA form, the CDR3 reads TGTGCAGGAGGGGACCTCTACGAGCAGTACTTC.

This clonotype was detected a few times. The J gene is TRBJ1-6, the V gene TRBV4-3, with D unresolved. The CDR3 is 14 amino acids. Deletions cut 4 bases from V and 5 bases from J, with 9 bases between. CDR1 is LGHNA and CDR2 is YSLEER in the germline V gene. The CDR3: CASSRRGDNSPLHF. Here the CDR3 DNA reads TGCGCCAGCAGCCGACGGGGAGATAATTCACCCCTCCACTTT.

The chain couples TRBV24-1 to TRBJ2-1; D perhaps matches TRBD2 (6 bases). The V end lost 4 bases, the J end lost 7 bases, and 16 bases lay between the germline ends. Germline CDR1 KGHDR, CDR2 SFDVKD. The CDR3 extends over 15 amino acids. The CDR3 nucleotides are TGTGCCACCAGTGACCGTGCGGGACGGAAAAATGAGCAGTTCTTC. Translation: CATSDRAGRKNEQFF.